This T cell receptor (beta chain) was identified in a study of blood T cell repertoires in COVID-19. The table came from immunoSEQ multiplex PCR; TCRdb's copy has only in-frame clones and leaves some out. This sample yields more than 300,000 clones, of which 87% are seen a single time; approximately 5.4% belongs to the top ten. The source is a woman in her 30s who had recovered from COVID-19. The sample comprised PBMCs or T cells enriched from blood (not recorded which).

The CDR3 sequence is CASSYRGRINYGYTF. CDR3 bases: TGTGCCAGCAGTTACCGAGGGAGGATTAACTATGGCTACACCTTC. V gene TRBV6-5 combines with J gene TRBJ1-2; unclear D gene. CDR3 length: 15 residues. Germline-derived CDR1 and CDR2 are MNHEY and SVGAGI. V was shortened by 2 bases and J by 1 base, with 11 bases between the two germline ends.